A selection of T cell receptor beta chains follows, all from one sample in a study of Graves' ophthalmopathy and Graves' hyperthyroidism. From the multiplex PCR reads, TCRdb called clonotypes with MiXCR, one entry per CDR3 protein. The sample shows about 400,000 distinct CDR3 sequences, over 15% of them seen only once. The sample was peripheral blood. These receptors all come from a young woman with stable Graves' hyperthyroidism. The CDR3 runs from the conserved cysteine through the conserved F or W. A D gene is named only where the DNA matches it firmly. A row's size may be missing; if present it is once, few, many or a size class.

V	J	size	D	CDR3	DNA
TRBV6-8	TRBJ1-5	many	TRBD1	CASSYIRVTRGRGNQPQHF	TGTGCCAGCAGTTATATCAGAGTGACGAGGGGGCGCGGCAATCAGCCCCAGCATTTT
TRBV11-2	TRBJ1-2	many	NA	CASSNWTAYGYTF	TGTGCCAGCAGCAATTGGACGGCCTATGGCTACACCTTC
TRBV11-2	TRBJ1-4	NA	NA	CASSLREKLFF	TGTGCCAGCAGCTTAAGAGAAAAACTGTTTTTT
TRBV12-3/TRBV12-4	TRBJ1-1	many	TRBD1	CASSLALGQGTEAFF	TGTGCCAGCAGTTTAGCCCTGGGACAGGGCACTGAAGCTTTCTTT
TRBV29-1	TRBJ1-3	many	NA	CSVGPEGLADTIYF	TGCAGCGTGGGTCCGGAGGGGTTAGCTGACACCATATATTTT
TRBV19	TRBJ1-3	many	NA	CASISGPGGNTIYF	TGTGCCAGTATATCGGGACCGGGTGGAAACACCATATATTTT
TRBV3-1	TRBJ1-1	few	TRBD1	CASSPGTGNVWVAEAFF	TGTGCCAGCAGCCCCGGGACAGGGAACGTTTGGGTGGCTGAAGCTTTCTTT
TRBV10-3	TRBJ1-1	many	NA	CAIRTGMISEAFF	TGTGCCATCAGAACAGGGATGATTTCTGAAGCTTTCTTT
TRBV6-2/TRBV6-3	TRBJ1-6	few	NA	CASSWPAPSPLHF	TGTGCCAGCAGTTGGCCGGCTCCGTCACCCCTCCACTTT
TRBV3-1	TRBJ1-2	NA	TRBD1	CASSRQGVDYGYTF	TGTGCCAGCTCTAGACAGGGCGTCGACTATGGCTACACCTTC
TRBV5-8	TRBJ2-5	many	NA	CASSGVHNF	TGTGCCAGCAGCGGTGTGCACAACTTC
TRBV2	TRBJ2-2	many	NA	CASREAANTGELFF	TGTGCCAGCAGAGAAGCGGCGAACACCGGGGAGCTGTTTTTT
TRBV10-3	TRBJ1-1	many	NA	CAISDIPNTEAFF	TGTGCCATCAGTGATATCCCGAACACTGAAGCTTTCTTT
TRBV4-1	TRBJ2-7	many	NA	CASSHPRLTVPYEQYF	TGCGCCAGCAGCCACCCCAGACTCACCGTGCCCTACGAGCAGTACTTC
TRBV18	TRBJ2-5	NA	NA	CASSPAPDQETQYF	TGTGCCAGCTCCCCCGCGCCCGATCAAGAGACCCAGTACTTC
TRBV19	TRBJ2-2	many	NA	CASQNIWTGELFF	TGTGCCAGTCAGAACATATGGACCGGGGAGCTGTTTTTT
TRBV11-2	TRBJ1-2	many	TRBD1	CASSRRAGTGEYGYTF	TGTGCCAGCAGCCGAAGAGCGGGGACAGGGGAGTATGGCTACACCTTC
TRBV15	TRBJ1-2	many	NA	CATSLGASVTYGYTF	TGTGCCACCAGCCTAGGGGCGTCAGTCACCTATGGCTACACCTTC
TRBV3-1	TRBJ2-5	NA	TRBD2	CASSPSGTFQETQYF	TGTGCCAGCAGCCCCAGCGGGACCTTCCAAGAGACCCAGTACTTC
TRBV7-9	TRBJ1-1	many	NA	CASSLNQDTEAFF	TGTGCCAGCAGCTTAAACCAGGACACTGAAGCTTTCTTT
TRBV6-2/TRBV6-3	TRBJ1-1	many	NA	CASSIRGRTEAFF	TGTGCCAGCTCCATTAGGGGAAGGACTGAAGCTTTCTTT
TRBV3-1	TRBJ1-2	many	NA	CASSDRTGYDGYTF	TGTGCCAGCAGCGACCGGACTGGGTACGATGGCTACACCTTC
TRBV10-3	TRBJ1-1	many	NA	CAISEIGNTEAFF	TGTGCCATCAGTGAGATAGGGAACACTGAAGCTTTCTTT
TRBV6-1	TRBJ1-1	many	NA	CASSEPRQGVTEAFF	TGTGCCAGCAGTGAACCACGACAAGGGGTCACTGAAGCTTTCTTT
TRBV12-3/TRBV12-4	TRBJ1-3	NA	NA	CASSSGSLSGNTIYF	TGTGCCAGCAGTTCTGGGTCACTCTCTGGAAACACCATATATTTT
TRBV19	TRBJ2-7	many	TRBD1	CASNQGQGSSYEQYF	TGTGCCAGCAATCAAGGACAGGGAAGCTCCTACGAGCAGTACTTC
TRBV11-2	TRBJ2-2	NA	TRBD2	CASSPLAGANTGELFF	TGTGCCAGCAGCCCTCTAGCGGGGGCCAACACCGGGGAGCTGTTTTTT
TRBV20-1	TRBJ1-6	many	NA	CSARGPGSYNSPLHF	TGCAGTGCTAGAGGGCCAGGCTCCTATAATTCACCCCTCCACTTT
TRBV6-2/TRBV6-3	TRBJ1-1	many	NA	CASSYTQMNTEAFF	TGTGCCAGCAGTTACACACAGATGAACACTGAAGCTTTCTTT
TRBV6-1	TRBJ2-7	NA	NA	CASEGDTSLEQYF	TGTGCCAGCGAGGGGGACACAAGCCTCGAGCAGTACTTC
TRBV6-2/TRBV6-3	TRBJ1-2	many	TRBD1	CASSDPYQGASGYTF	TGTGCCAGCAGTGACCCGTACCAGGGGGCGAGTGGCTACACCTTC
TRBV5-1	TRBJ2-7	NA	NA	CASSLGQRVYEQYF	TGCGCCAGCAGCTTGGGACAGCGTGTCTACGAGCAGTACTTC